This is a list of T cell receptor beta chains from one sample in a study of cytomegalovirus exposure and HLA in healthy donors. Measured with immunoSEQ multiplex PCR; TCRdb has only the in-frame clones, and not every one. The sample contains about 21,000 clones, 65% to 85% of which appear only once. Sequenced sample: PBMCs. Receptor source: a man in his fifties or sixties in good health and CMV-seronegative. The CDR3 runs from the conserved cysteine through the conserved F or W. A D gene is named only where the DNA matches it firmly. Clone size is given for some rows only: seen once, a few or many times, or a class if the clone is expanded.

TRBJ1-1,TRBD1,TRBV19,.,TGTGCCAGTAGTCTCAGGGGGCGGGCCAGGAACACTGAAGCTTTCTTT,CASSLRGRARNTEAFF
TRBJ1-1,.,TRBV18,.,TGTGCCAGCTCGCCCGATCTTACAGGGGAAGCTTTCTTT,CASSPDLTGEAFF
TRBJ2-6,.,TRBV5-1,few,TGCGCCAGCAGCTTGAACGGACAGCGTGGCTCTGGGGCCAACGTCCTGACTTTC,CASSLNGQRGSGANVLTF
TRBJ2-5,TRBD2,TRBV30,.,TGTGCCTGGAGGGAACCGGGACTAGCGGGGGGGGCAGGGTACTTC,CAWREPGLAGGAGYF
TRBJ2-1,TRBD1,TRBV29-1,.,TGCAGCGCCGTGGACAGGGCGAGCTCCTACAATGAGCAGTTCTTC,CSAVDRASSYNEQFF
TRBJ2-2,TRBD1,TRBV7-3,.,TGTGCCAGCCGCCTCAGGGGGTACAGGCCAGGGACCGGGGAGCTGTTTTTT,CASRLRGYRPGTGELFF
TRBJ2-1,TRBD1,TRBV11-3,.,TGTGCCAGCAGCTTAGGGACAGGGTACAATGAGCAGTTCTTC,CASSLGTGYNEQFF
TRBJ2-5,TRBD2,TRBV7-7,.,TGTTCTAGCAGCTTAGATGCGGGAGGGCAAGAGACCCAGTACTTC,CSSSLDAGGQETQYF
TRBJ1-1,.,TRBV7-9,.,TGTGCCAGCAGCCCGAGGGTACGGCTGAACACTGAAGCTTTCTTT,CASSPRVRLNTEAFF
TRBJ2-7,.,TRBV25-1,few,TGTGCCAGCAGCCGCCTGGGGGGGACAGGCTACGAGCAGTACTTC,CASSRLGGTGYEQYF
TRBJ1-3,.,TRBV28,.,TGTGCCAGCCTTAATGGGGGCTTTGCAAACACCATATATTTT,CASLNGGFANTIYF
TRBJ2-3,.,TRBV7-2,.,TGTGCCAGCAGCCCAGACCGGGAGACAGATACGCAGTATTTT,CASSPDRETDTQYF
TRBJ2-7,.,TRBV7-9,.,TGTTCCAGCAGCCTAGGGAGAGCAGAGGCTTACGGCTTGGGGCAGTACTTC,CSSSLGRAEAYGLGQYF
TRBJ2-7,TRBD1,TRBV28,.,TGTGCCAGCAGTTTATATGGGACAGGGAACGAGCAGTACTTC,CASSLYGTGNEQYF
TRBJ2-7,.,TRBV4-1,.,TGCGCCAGCAGCCTAAACGCCAGGGCCTACGAGCAGTACTTC,CASSLNARAYEQYF
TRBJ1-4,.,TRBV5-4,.,TGTGCCAGCAGCTTGTACGGGGGAAATGAAAAACTGTTTTTT,CASSLYGGNEKLFF
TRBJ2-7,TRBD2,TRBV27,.,TGTGCCAGCTTACGGGGGGGCGAGCAGTACTTC,CASLRGGEQYF
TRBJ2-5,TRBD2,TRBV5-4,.,TGTGCCAGCAGGCCTGGGACTAGCGGGGGACAAGAGACCCAGTACTTC,CASRPGTSGGQETQYF
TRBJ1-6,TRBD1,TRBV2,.,TGTGCCAGCGGCCGGGACAGGACGCCCTCGCCTGATAATTCACCCCTCCACTTT,CASGRDRTPSPDNSPLHF
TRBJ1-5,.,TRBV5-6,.,TGTGCCAGCAGCTCCCAAAAGGCATGGGACAAACTTAGCAATCAGCCCCAGCATTTT,CASSSQKAWDKLSNQPQHF
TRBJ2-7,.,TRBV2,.,TGTGCCAGCATGCGGACTAAGAGGGACGAGCAGTACTTC,CASMRTKRDEQYF
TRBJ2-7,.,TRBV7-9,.,TGTTCCAGCAGCTTAACGGGTTACGAGCAGTACTTC,CSSSLTGYEQYF
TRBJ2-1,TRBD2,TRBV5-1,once,TGCGCCAGCAGCTTGGCTCCGGGACTAGGTGAGCAGTTCTTC,CASSLAPGLGEQFF
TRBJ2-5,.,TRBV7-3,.,TGTGCCAGCAGCTTAGCAGCCGGGGAGACCCAGTACTTC,CASSLAAGETQYF
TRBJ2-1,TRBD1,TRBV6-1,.,TGTGCCAGCAGTGAAGCGCACCGGGCAGGGGGCATAAATGAGCAGTTCTTC,CASSEAHRAGGINEQFF
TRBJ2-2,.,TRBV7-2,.,TGTGCCAGCAGCTTAGGGACAACCACCGGGGAGCTGTTTTTT,CASSLGTTTGELFF
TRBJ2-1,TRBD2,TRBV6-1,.,TGTGCCAGCAGTGAATGGGGACTAGCGGGAGGAGAGCAGTTCTTC,CASSEWGLAGGEQFF
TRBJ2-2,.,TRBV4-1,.,TGCGCCAGCAGCCAAACCCAAGGAGTTTACGGGGAGCTGTTTTTT,CASSQTQGVYGELFF
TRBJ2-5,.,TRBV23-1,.,TGCGCCAGCAGTCAACCCCGCTTCCCCAGGTTAGGGACCCAGTACTTC,CASSQPRFPRLGTQYF
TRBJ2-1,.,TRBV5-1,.,TGCGCCAGCAGCTTGGTTTCAGGGGTTAATGAGCAGTTCTTC,CASSLVSGVNEQFF
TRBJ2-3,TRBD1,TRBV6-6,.,TGTGCCAGCAGACTCCGGGACAGTAGCACAGATACGCAGTATTTT,CASRLRDSSTDTQYF
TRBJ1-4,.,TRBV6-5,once,TGTGCCAGCAGTTACTCCCGGGGAACTAATGAAAAACTGTTTTTT,CASSYSRGTNEKLFF
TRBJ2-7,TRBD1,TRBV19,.,TGTGCCAGTAGTACTAACCGGGACAGGGACTACGAGCAGTACTTC,CASSTNRDRDYEQYF
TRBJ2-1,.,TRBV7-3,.,TGTGCCAGCCGACAAGCCGCGGGACCATACAATGAGCAGTTCTTC,CASRQAAGPYNEQFF
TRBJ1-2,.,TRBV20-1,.,TGCAGTGCTAGACAGGGCTATGGCTACACCTTC,CSARQGYGYTF
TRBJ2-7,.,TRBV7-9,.,TGTTCCAGCAGCGGAGGGGACGGTTCCTACGAGCAGTACTTC,CSSSGGDGSYEQYF
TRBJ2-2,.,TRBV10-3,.,TGTGCCATCAGTGTCGGGGGTGGCTCCGGGGAGCTGTTTTTT,CAISVGGGSGELFF
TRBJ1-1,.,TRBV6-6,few,TGTGCCAGCAGTTACTCGGGCGGGATGAACACTGAAGCTTTCTTT,CASSYSGGMNTEAFF
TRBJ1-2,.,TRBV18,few,TGTGCCAGCTCACCAGGACCGGACTTCCGGGACTATGGCTACACCTTC,CASSPGPDFRDYGYTF
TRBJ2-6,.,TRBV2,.,TGTGCCAGCAGGGAGCCGGACGGAGCAGGACTTAACTCTGGGGCCAACGTCCTGACTTTC,CASREPDGAGLNSGANVLTF
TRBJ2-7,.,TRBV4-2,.,TGTGCCAGCAGCCAAGGTATGGCGGGGGCCTCCTACGAGCAGTACTTC,CASSQGMAGASYEQYF
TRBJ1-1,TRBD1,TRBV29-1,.,TGCAGCGGGAACAGGGGCATGAGCACTGAAGCTTTCTTT,CSGNRGMSTEAFF
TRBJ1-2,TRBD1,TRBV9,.,TGTTCCAGCAGCACTGGTTACAGGGGCGCGGACGGCTACACCTTC,CSSSTGYRGADGYTF
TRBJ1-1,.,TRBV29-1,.,TGCAGCGTTGGGGGCAGCTTGAACACTGAAGCTTTCTTT,CSVGGSLNTEAFF
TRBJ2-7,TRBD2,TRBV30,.,TGTGCCTGGAGTGTCTGGGGAGGGGCAAACTTC,CAWSVWGGANF
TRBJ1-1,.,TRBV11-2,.,TGTGCCAGCAGCTCTTTTTCCGGCGGGGTTGAAGCTTTCTTT,CASSSFSGGVEAFF
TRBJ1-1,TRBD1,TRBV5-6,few,TGTGCCAGCAGCTTGGTTGGGACAGGATCGGCGATGGGAGCTTTCTTT,CASSLVGTGSAMGAFF
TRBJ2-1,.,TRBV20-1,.,TGCAGTGGAACTAGTGCGCCTGAGCAGTTCTTC,CSGTSAPEQFF
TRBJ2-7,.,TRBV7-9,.,TGTTCCAGCAGTTTACGTGAGGGAGTGGGGGAGCAGTACTTC,CSSSLREGVGEQYF
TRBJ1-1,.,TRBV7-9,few,TGTGCCAGCAGCTTAGCGCTTGCGGGCTTGGACACTGAAGCTTTCTTT,CASSLALAGLDTEAFF
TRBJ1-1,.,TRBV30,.,TGTGCCTGGAGTTTGGGTTCATTCGGGGGTGAAGCTTTCTTT,CAWSLGSFGGEAFF
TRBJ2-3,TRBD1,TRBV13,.,TGTGCCAGCAGCGCGGGACAGGGGAAGACAGATACGCAGTATTTT,CASSAGQGKTDTQYF
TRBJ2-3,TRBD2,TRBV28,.,TGTGCCAGCAGTCTACAGCGGGGAGGGATCGGGGATACGCAGTATTTT,CASSLQRGGIGDTQYF
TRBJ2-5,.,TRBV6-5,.,TGTGCCAGCCGCCGCAGGGGTGAGACCCAGTACTTC,CASRRRGETQYF
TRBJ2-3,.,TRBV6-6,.,TGTGCCAGCGCAGGTTCAGATACGCAGTATTTT,CASAGSDTQYF
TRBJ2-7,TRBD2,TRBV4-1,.,TGCGCCAGCAGCCAACCCCCGCAGCGGGAGGGCCCGTACGAGCAGTACTTC,CASSQPPQREGPYEQYF
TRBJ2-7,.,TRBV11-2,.,TGTGCCAGCAGCTTAGATACAGGGAAGTTCTACGAGCAGTACTTC,CASSLDTGKFYEQYF
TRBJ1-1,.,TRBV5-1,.,TGCGCCAGCAGCTTTGAGGTCGGCACTGAAGCTTTCTTT,CASSFEVGTEAFF
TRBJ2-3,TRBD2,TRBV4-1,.,TGCGCCAGCAGCTCGCCCCCGACTGGCGGGGGGGCCGGAGATACGCAGTATTTT,CASSSPPTGGGAGDTQYF
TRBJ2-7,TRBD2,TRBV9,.,TGTGCCAGCAGCGTAGACCCTCGCGGGAGCTCCTACGAGCAGTACTTC,CASSVDPRGSSYEQYF